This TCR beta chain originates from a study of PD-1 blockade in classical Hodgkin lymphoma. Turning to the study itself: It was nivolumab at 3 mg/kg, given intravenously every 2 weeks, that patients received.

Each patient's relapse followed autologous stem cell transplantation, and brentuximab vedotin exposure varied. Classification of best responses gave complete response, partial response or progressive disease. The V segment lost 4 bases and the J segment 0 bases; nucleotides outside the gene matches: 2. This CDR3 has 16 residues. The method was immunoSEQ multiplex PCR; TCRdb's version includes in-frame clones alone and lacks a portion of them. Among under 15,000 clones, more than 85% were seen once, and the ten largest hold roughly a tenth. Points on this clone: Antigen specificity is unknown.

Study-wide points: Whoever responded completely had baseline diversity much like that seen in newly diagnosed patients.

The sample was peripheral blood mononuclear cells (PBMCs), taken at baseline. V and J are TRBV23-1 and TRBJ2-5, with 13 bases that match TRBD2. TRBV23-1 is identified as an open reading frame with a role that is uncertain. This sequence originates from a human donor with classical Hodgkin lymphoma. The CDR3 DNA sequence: TGCGCCAGCAGTCCCGGGACTAGCGGGGACCAAGAGACCCAGTACTTC. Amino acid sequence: CASSPGTSGDQETQYF.